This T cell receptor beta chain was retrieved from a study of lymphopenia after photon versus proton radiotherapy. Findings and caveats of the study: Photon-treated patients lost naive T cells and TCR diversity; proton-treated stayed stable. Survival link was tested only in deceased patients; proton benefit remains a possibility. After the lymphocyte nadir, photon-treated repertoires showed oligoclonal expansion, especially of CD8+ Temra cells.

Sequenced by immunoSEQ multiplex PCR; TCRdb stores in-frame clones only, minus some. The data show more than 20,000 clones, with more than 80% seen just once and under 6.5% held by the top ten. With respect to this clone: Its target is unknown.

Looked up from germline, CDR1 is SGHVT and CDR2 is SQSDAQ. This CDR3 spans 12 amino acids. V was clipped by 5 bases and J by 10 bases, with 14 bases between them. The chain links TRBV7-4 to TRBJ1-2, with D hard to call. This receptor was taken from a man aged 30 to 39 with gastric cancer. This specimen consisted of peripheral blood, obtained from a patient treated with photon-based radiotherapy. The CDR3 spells CASSKRSQIYTF. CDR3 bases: TGTGCCAGCAGCAAGAGGTCCCAAATCTACACCTTC.